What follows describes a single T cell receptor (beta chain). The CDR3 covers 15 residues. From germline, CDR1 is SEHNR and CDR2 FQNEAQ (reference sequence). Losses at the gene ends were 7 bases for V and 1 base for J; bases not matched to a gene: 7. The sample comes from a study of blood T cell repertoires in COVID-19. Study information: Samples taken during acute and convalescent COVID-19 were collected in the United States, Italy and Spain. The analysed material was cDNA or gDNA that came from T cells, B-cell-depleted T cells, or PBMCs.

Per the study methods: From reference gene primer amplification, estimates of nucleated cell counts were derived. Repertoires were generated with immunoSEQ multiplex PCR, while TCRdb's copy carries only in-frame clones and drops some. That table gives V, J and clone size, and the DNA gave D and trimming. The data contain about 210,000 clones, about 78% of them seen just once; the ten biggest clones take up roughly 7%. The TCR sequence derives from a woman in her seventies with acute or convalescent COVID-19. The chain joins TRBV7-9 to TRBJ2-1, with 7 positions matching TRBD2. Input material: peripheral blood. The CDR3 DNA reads TGTGCCAGCACCCAGTGGGGGGGGTCCTACAATGAGCAGTTCTTC. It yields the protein CASTQWGGSYNEQFF. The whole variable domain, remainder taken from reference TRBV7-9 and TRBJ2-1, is DTGVSQNPRHKITKRGQNVTFRCDPISEHNRLYWYRQTLGQGPEFLTYFQNEAQLEKSRLLSDRFSAERPKGSFSTLEIQRTEQGDSAMYLCASTQWGGSYNEQFFGPGTRLTVL.